What follows describes a single T cell receptor (beta chain). Its target is not known. This sample was included in a study of shared clonotypes between healthy human individuals. Study outcomes and limitations: It was the non-shared clonotypes that had lower generation probabilities than clonotypes shared by all four donors. Among donors, sharing of clonotypes was expected to be affected by sequencing depth.

Both subsets, CD45RA+ naive and CD45RA-negative memory, were split from the CD4+ cells. Only in-frame clones appear in the TCRdb table, and some are missing; sequencing was by immunoSEQ multiplex PCR. Counted here are 2 million to 3 million clones, approximately 93% occurring once; the ten biggest clones make up roughly 0.36%. The sequenced sample consisted of naive CD4+ T cells from PBMCs. As to subset: CD45RA+ positively selected. This receptor was identified in a man aged 18-30 years in good health. Some clones in this sample may be carry-over from other donors' samples.

CDR3 nucleotide sequence: TGCGCCAGCAGGCACGGGACAGGGGGTTCTGGGGCCAACGTCCTGACTTTC. Protein sequence: CASRHGTGGSGANVLTF. This chain links TRBV5-1 with TRBJ2-6; 11 bases map to TRBD1. V lost 5 bases, J lost 1 base, and 5 bases stayed unmatched. The germline V gene has CDR1 SGHRS and CDR2 YFSETQ. The length of the CDR3 is 17 residues. The variable domain in full, completed from reference TRBV5-1 and TRBJ2-6, reads KAGVTQTPRYLIKTRGQQVTLSCSPISGHRSVSWYQQTPGQGLQFLFEYFSETQRNKGNFPGRFSGRQFSNSRSEMNVSTLELGDSALYLCASRHGTGGSGANVLTFGAGSRLTVL.